These 23 T cell receptor beta chains share one sample of origin, sequenced in a study of radiation and T cells in renal cell carcinoma. Using immunoSEQ multiplex PCR, the repertoire was profiled, and TCRdb retains in-frame clones only, with some absent. The sample comprises roughly 14,000 clones, around two thirds of which are singletons, and approximately 18% rests with the top ten. The treatment denotes: treatment-naive control, cytoreductive nephrectomy. The source was tumor tissue, collected from a patient whose treatment was nephrectomy without radiotherapy. Receptor source: a man aged 60 to 69 with renal cell carcinoma.

This chain uses TRBV28 with TRBJ1-2; tentatively, D is TRBD1 (5 bases). V was pared by 3 bases and J by 2 bases, with 13 bases between. The CDR3 runs to 15 residues. Germline values: CDR1 MDHEN, CDR2 SYDVKM. The CDR3 here is CASSFLSGVNYGYTF. DNA for the CDR3: TGTGCCAGCAGTTTCCTCTCGGGGGTCAACTATGGCTACACCTTC.

This clone is labeled as medium-sized. CDR3: CAIRQQMPGGYTF. The CDR3 bases are TGTGCCATCAGGCAGCAGATGCCGGGCGGCTACACCTTC. The chain has TRBV10-3 and TRBJ1-2, with D hard to call. This CDR3 is 13 amino acids long. Germline loops: CDR1 ENHRY, CDR2 SYGVKD. Trimming took off 6 bases at V and 8 bases at J, with 16 bases between the two ends.

This clone turned up a few times. V gene TRBV15 combines with J gene TRBJ1-4; D is uncertain. V was cut by 5 bases and J by 5 bases, with 18 bases left in between. Germline V gives CDR1 LNHNV, CDR2 YYDKDF (reference sequence). There are 16 residues in the CDR3. The CDR3 loop is CATSLDGKFSNEKLFF. The CDR3 DNA reads as TGTGCCACCAGCCTGGACGGAAAGTTTTCGAATGAAAAACTGTTTTTT.

The chain is built from TRBV18 and TRBJ2-3, with 7 nucleotides matching TRBD2. The CDR3 totals 14 residues. The V gene end was trimmed by 1 base and the J gene end by 5 bases; junction bases not matched to a gene: 3. CDR1 and CDR2 (germline): KGHSH, LQKENI. The CDR3 region is CASSPLRGKDTQYF. CDR3 nucleotides: TGTGCCAGCTCACCACTGCGGGGGAAAGATACGCAGTATTTT.

The chain carries TRBV29-1 and TRBJ1-1; D possibly corresponds to TRBD1 (6 bases). The V and J ends lost 1 base and 3 bases respectively, with 15 bases between them. Looked up from germline, CDR1 is SQVTM and CDR2 is ANQGSEA. This CDR3 contains 15 residues. The CDR3 is CSVEGGAGAYTEAFF. CDR3 coding DNA: TGCAGCGTTGAAGGGGGGGCGGGGGCGTACACTGAAGCTTTCTTT.

J is TRBJ1-5 and V is TRBV30, with 7 positions matching TRBD1. Per germline, CDR1 GTSNPN and CDR2 SVGIG (reference sequence). V lost 1 base, J lost 5 bases, and 8 bases stayed unmatched. This CDR3 is 15 amino acids long. This CDR3 reads CAWSAAGQLYQPQHF. For the CDR3, the DNA is TGTGCCTGGAGTGCCGCGGGACAGCTATATCAGCCCCAGCATTTT.

J is TRBJ1-1 and V is TRBV10-1; tentative D call: TRBD1 (6 bases). The V and J ends lost 2 bases and 0 bases respectively, with 31 bases between them. In germline, CDR1 is WNHNN, CDR2 SYGVQD (reference sequence). This CDR3 has 22 amino acids. The CDR3 here is CASSERGAGASVNKGLNTEAFF. Here the CDR3 DNA reads TGCGCCAGCAGTGAGCGGGGGGCAGGGGCTTCCGTGAACAAGGGCCTGAACACTGAAGCTTTCTTT.

The chain combines TRBV6-4 with TRBJ2-2; tentatively, D is TRBD2 (7 bases). The length of the CDR3 is 15 residues. The V gene lost 4 bases and the J gene lost 4 bases, with 13 bases spanning the gap. The germline CDR1 and CDR2 sequences are MRHNA and SNTAGT. CDR3 loop: CASSVLGGPTGELFF. CDR3 bases: TGTGCCAGCAGTGTGTTGGGGGGGCCCACCGGGGAGCTGTTTTTT.

The chain uses TRBV5-4 and TRBJ1-2; 7 bases are shared with TRBD1. The germline gives CDR1 SGHNT, CDR2 YYREEE (reference sequence). Trimming cost V 4 bases and J 6 bases; bases outside gene matches: 12. This CDR3 is 15 amino acids long. The CDR3 sequence: CASSVPTGLYDGYTF. CDR3 DNA sequence: TGTGCCAGCAGCGTCCCGACAGGGCTCTACGATGGCTACACCTTC.

This clone was seen more than once but under ten times. The rearrangement links TRBV29-1 to TRBJ2-1, with unresolved D. Between the trimmed V and J ends, which lost 5 bases and 10 bases, there was a span of 12 bases. In germline, CDR1 is SQVTM, CDR2 ANQGSEA. The CDR3 covers 11 residues. The CDR3 sequence is CSVRPSGEQFF. The CDR3 region has the DNA TGCAGCGTTCGCCCATCCGGGGAGCAGTTCTTC.

In this sample, this clone turned up a few times. The rearrangement uses TRBV5-1 and TRBJ2-2; D not resolved. Germline lookup yields CDR1 SGHRS and CDR2 YFSETQ. V was shortened by 1 base and J by 4 bases, with 11 bases between the two germline ends. The CDR3 consists of 15 residues. CDR3 loop: CASSLTPLITGELFF. CDR3 in DNA: TGCGCCAGCAGCTTGACACCGCTTATCACCGGGGAGCTGTTTTTT. Looking up the rest from reference TRBV5-1 and TRBJ2-2 gives the full variable domain: KAGVTQTPRYLIKTRGQQVTLSCSPISGHRSVSWYQQTPGQGLQFLFEYFSETQRNKGNFPGRFSGRQFSNSRSEMNVSTLELGDSALYLCASSLTPLITGELFFGEGSRLTVL.

The chain joins TRBV6-4 to TRBJ2-1; D remains unclear. The V and J ends lost 5 bases and 10 bases respectively, with 21 bases between them. This CDR3 comprises 15 residues. Looked up from germline, CDR1 is MRHNA and CDR2 is SNTAGT. CDR3 DNA sequence: TGTGCCAGCAGTAGGGCCGGGTCCCAACCTGAGGAGCAGTTCTTC. Protein: CASSRAGSQPEEQFF.

This clone has a handful of counts. The genes are TRBV19 and TRBJ1-1; unclear D gene. V lost 5 bases to trimming and J lost 3 bases, with 16 bases between them. The CDR3 covers 15 residues. The germline CDR1 and CDR2 sequences are LNHDA and SQIVND (reference sequence). In nucleotides, the CDR3 is TGTGCCAGTAGTGGTATGTCGGTCGCGGACACTGAAGCTTTCTTT. Translation: CASSGMSVADTEAFF.

The chain carries TRBV27 and TRBJ2-7; a weak D match, TRBD1 (6 bases). CDR3 length: 16 residues. The V end lost 2 bases, the J end lost 1 base, and 15 bases lay between the germline ends. The germline V gene has CDR1 MNHEY and CDR2 SMNVEV (reference sequence). CDR3 amino acids: CASSLMGAGASYEQYF. The CDR3 DNA sequence: TGTGCCAGCAGTTTAATGGGGGCAGGGGCGTCCTACGAGCAGTACTTC.

CDR3 nucleotide sequence: TGTGCCAGCTCACCCGGTCCCTACACAGATACGCAGTATTTT. Its translation is CASSPGPYTDTQYF. The V and J genes are TRBV18 and TRBJ2-3; D call uncertain. The germline V gene encodes CDR1 KGHSH and CDR2 LQKENI. This CDR3 has 14 amino acids. Trimming stripped 3 bases from V and 2 bases from J, with 9 bases between.

A word on this clone: One junction end disagrees with the germline gene, perhaps due to a read error. The chain links TRBV2 to TRBJ1-5, with D perhaps TRBD1 (5 bases). This CDR3 is 16 amino acids long. The germline CDR1 and CDR2 sequences are SNHLY and FYNNEI. The CDR3 spells CASREEGFVGNQPQHF. DNA of the CDR3: TGTGCCAGCAGGGAAGAGGGGTTCGTGGGCAATCAGCCCCAGCATTTT.

This sequence joins TRBV19 and TRBJ1-2, with 9 bases lining up with TRBD1. V gave up 3 bases and J gave up 4 bases; unmatched junction bases: 6. The CDR3 is 15 amino acids. Germline lookup yields CDR1 LNHDA and CDR2 SQIVND (reference sequence). The CDR3 loop reads CASSIAGQGGYGYTF. CDR3 in DNA: TGTGCCAGTAGTATCGCGGGACAGGGTGGCTATGGCTACACCTTC.

This rearrangement joins TRBV27 to TRBJ1-4; perhaps TRBD1 as D (6 bases). Germline CDR1 is MNHEY and CDR2 is SMNVEV (reference sequence). This CDR3 has 14 residues. Trimming pared 4 bases from V and 8 bases from J, leaving 14 bases between. This CDR3 reads CASSYGGPREKLFF. The CDR3 nucleotides read TGTGCCAGCAGTTATGGGGGGCCCCGGGAAAAACTGTTTTTT.

This chain uses TRBV9 with TRBJ2-2; D might be TRBD1 or TRBD2, each matching 5 bases. Germline CDR1 SGDLS, CDR2 YYNGEE. The CDR3 contains 14 residues. V was trimmed by 3 bases and J by 2 bases, leaving 8 bases between them. The CDR3 protein is CASSARDNTGELFF. The CDR3 coding sequence is TGTGCCAGCAGCGCCCGGGACAACACCGGGGAGCTGTTTTTT.

The chain joins TRBV28 to TRBJ1-5; maybe TRBD1 (6 bases). Trimming took off 7 bases at V and 6 bases at J, with 13 bases between the two ends. This CDR3 spans 13 amino acids. Germline V gene lookup returns CDR1 MDHEN and CDR2 SYDVKM. CDR3 sequence: CASTKGGIQPQHF. CDR3 DNA sequence: TGTGCCAGCACGAAGGGGGGGATTCAGCCCCAGCATTTT.

This clone was seen more than once but under ten times. The chain employs TRBV5-1 and TRBJ2-2, with TRBD1 matching over 7 bases. The length of the CDR3 is 17 residues. Germline V gene sequence: CDR1 SGHRS, CDR2 YFSETQ. J gave up 8 bases and V 4 bases, and 17 bases lay outside the gene matches. Here the CDR3 reads CASSPVGTEPLTGELFF. The DNA for the CDR3 is TGCGCCAGCAGCCCAGTCGGGACAGAGCCTCTGACGGGGGAGCTGTTTTTT.

This rearrangement joins TRBV10-3 to TRBJ2-7, with unresolved D. CDR3 size: 12 residues. V lost 5 bases, J lost 6 bases, and 11 bases lay in between. Germline assignment: CDR1 ENHRY and CDR2 SYGVKD. CDR3 nucleotides: TGTGCCATCAGTCTAGGGTCTCCCGAGCAGTACTTC. Amino acid sequence: CAISLGSPEQYF.

V and J are TRBV5-1 and TRBJ1-1; D is possibly TRBD1 (5 bases). The CDR3 contains 13 residues. CDR1 SGHRS and CDR2 YFSETQ come from the germline V gene. The V gene lost 5 bases and the J gene lost 5 bases, with 13 bases spanning the gap. The CDR3 loop reads CASRWDSETEAFF. DNA of the CDR3: TGCGCCAGCAGATGGGACTCGGAGACTGAAGCTTTCTTT.